The rows below give T cell receptor beta chains drawn from one sample of a study of graft-versus-host responses after intestinal transplantation. Method: immunoSEQ multiplex PCR; TCRdb's copy keeps in-frame clones and lacks some. The sample has about 97,000 clones; 91% are singletons. Their antigen targets remain unknown. Sequencing was performed on unstimulated CD4+ T cells sorted from spleen or lymph node cells, taken before transplant. Every receptor here comes from a human donor who was the organ donor for an intestinal transplant. Both conserved end residues are part of each CDR3. The D gene is left open where the match is weak. Expanded clones get a size class; other rows say once, few or many, or leave the size out.

J gene,clone size,D gene,V gene,CDR3 DNA,CDR3 protein
TRBJ2-6,.,TRBD1,TRBV29-1,TGCAGCGTTGGGACAGGGTCTGGGGCCAACGTCCTGACTTTC,CSVGTGSGANVLTF
TRBJ1-5,few,TRBD1,TRBV19,TGTGCCAGTAGTACGACAGGGGGAAATCAGCCCCAGCATTTT,CASSTTGGNQPQHF
TRBJ1-2,.,.,TRBV5-1,TGCGCCAGCAGCCCACCCGGGGGAGATGGCTACACCTTC,CASSPPGGDGYTF
TRBJ1-3,.,.,TRBV5-8,TGTGCCAGCAGCTTAGGGGTACCTGGAAACACCATATATTTT,CASSLGVPGNTIYF
TRBJ2-7,.,.,TRBV30,TGTGCCTGGCTAAGGACGGGAAGCTCCTACGAGCAGTACTTC,CAWLRTGSSYEQYF
TRBJ2-7,.,TRBD2,TRBV7-2,TGTGCCAGCAGCTTCCAGCGGGGGCCGATCTCCTACGAGCAGTACTTC,CASSFQRGPISYEQYF
TRBJ1-2,.,TRBD1,TRBV20-1,TGCAGTGAACGGGACAGGGATGGCTACACCTTC,CSERDRDGYTF
TRBJ2-7,.,TRBD1,TRBV7-2,TGTGCCAGCAGCTTTTTAGGGACAGGGTCCGACGAGCAGTACTTC,CASSFLGTGSDEQYF
TRBJ2-3,.,TRBD2,TRBV4-1,TGCGCCAGCAGCCACCCCGCCCCCCTAAGCGGGGAACGGGGCACAGATACGCAGTATTTT,CASSHPAPLSGERGTDTQYF
TRBJ2-1,once,TRBD2,TRBV4-1,TGCGCCAGCAGCCAAGGGACGACGGGGGGCAATGAGCAGTTCTTC,CASSQGTTGGNEQFF
TRBJ2-1,.,.,TRBV28,TGTGCCAGCAGCTCCTTTAGACAGCACAATGAGCAGTTCTTC,CASSSFRQHNEQFF
TRBJ2-7,.,.,TRBV28,TGTGCCAGCAGTTTAATTGGCGGGCGACAGTACTTC,CASSLIGGRQYF
TRBJ2-4,.,.,TRBV7-9,TGTGCCAGCAGCTTCCCCCCGGCCGGGATAAACATTCAGTACTTC,CASSFPPAGINIQYF
TRBJ2-5,.,.,TRBV27,TGTGCCAGCAGTCGAACCGGGGGGCCAGAGACCCAGTACTTC,CASSRTGGPETQYF
TRBJ1-3,few,.,TRBV28,TGTGCCAGCAGTCGGACAGAGGAAGTGTACACCATATATTTT,CASSRTEEVYTIYF
TRBJ1-3,.,TRBD1,TRBV7-8,TGTGCCAGCAGCGGGACAGGGGGCGCTGGAAACACCATATATTTT,CASSGTGGAGNTIYF
TRBJ1-2,.,TRBD1,TRBV6-1,TGTGCCAGCAGTGAATCCCGACAGGGGAATGGCTACACCTTC,CASSESRQGNGYTF
TRBJ2-3,.,TRBD2,TRBV4-2,TGTGCCAGCAGCCAAGAAACGAGGCCTAGCGGGGGCGCAGATACGCAGTATTTT,CASSQETRPSGGADTQYF
TRBJ1-3,.,.,TRBV4-3,TGCGCCAGCAGCCAAGATAGCGGGCCGTACTCTGGAAACACCATATATTTT,CASSQDSGPYSGNTIYF
TRBJ2-7,.,TRBD1,TRBV5-6,TGTGCCAGCAGCCGGGACAGGTGGCAGACCTACGAGCAGTACTTC,CASSRDRWQTYEQYF
TRBJ1-2,.,TRBD1,TRBV28,TGTGCCAGCAGTTCCCCTACCGGGACAGGGAACTATGGCTACACCTTC,CASSSPTGTGNYGYTF
TRBJ2-7,.,.,TRBV27,TGTGCCAGCAGCTTCCTTATCGGTCTCGAGCAGTACTTC,CASSFLIGLEQYF
TRBJ1-5,few,.,TRBV19,TGTGCCAGCAGCAGTGGGGAAAGACAGGCTCAGCCCCAGCATTTT,CASSSGERQAQPQHF
TRBJ2-5,.,.,TRBV6-1,TGTGCCAGCTGGCGGGGGCCCGGACAAGAGACCCAGTACTTC,CASWRGPGQETQYF
TRBJ2-3,.,TRBD2,TRBV11-2,TGTGCCAGCAGCTCCGTGGGGGGGGTCAGCACAGATACGCAGTATTTT,CASSSVGGVSTDTQYF
TRBJ1-1,.,TRBD1,TRBV18,TGTGCCAGCTCACCACCGTACGGACAGGGACCTAGGAACACTGAAGCTTTCTTT,CASSPPYGQGPRNTEAFF
TRBJ2-7,.,.,TRBV19,TGTGCCAGTAGTCCTGGGGGCATCTACGAGCAGTACTTC,CASSPGGIYEQYF
TRBJ2-3,.,TRBD2,TRBV7-2,TGTGCCAGCAGCTTAGATGAGCGGGGAAGCACAGATACGCAGTATTTT,CASSLDERGSTDTQYF
TRBJ2-1,.,.,TRBV9,TGTGCCAGCAGCGTAGTTCCTAACAATGAGCAGTTCTTC,CASSVVPNNEQFF
TRBJ1-2,.,.,TRBV28,TGTGCCAGCAGAATCACCCGATGGGGGGGCGAAGGGTATGGCTACACCTTC,CASRITRWGGEGYGYTF
TRBJ2-7,.,TRBD2,TRBV7-2,TGTGCCAGCACCAGCGGGGGACTTCCCTACGAGCAGTACTTC,CASTSGGLPYEQYF
TRBJ1-1,.,.,TRBV5-6,TGTGCCAGCAGCTTGATGGGAGGGGGACCCACTGAAGCTTTCTTT,CASSLMGGGPTEAFF
TRBJ2-7,.,.,TRBV6-1,TGTGCCAGCAGTGTCACAGGGACTACCTACGAGCAGTACTTC,CASSVTGTTYEQYF
TRBJ2-1,.,.,TRBV4-1,TGCGCCAGCAGCCTAATCGTCCCCAATGAGCAGTTCTTC,CASSLIVPNEQFF
TRBJ2-7,once,.,TRBV7-3,TGTGCCAGCAGCTTCCAAGCCGACTCCTACGAGCAGTACTTC,CASSFQADSYEQYF